The clone carrying this TCR beta chain was picked up a small number of times. The data originate from a study of patients and donors after allogeneic stem cell transplantation. Via MiXCR, TCRdb re-called the RT-PCR reads, giving one row per CDR3 protein. The table lists 800,000 to 1,000,000 distinct CDR3 sequences, more than 15% of them singletons, with 5% to 6.5% in the top ten. This clonotype was obtained from a human donor who was either an allogeneic HSCT recipient or a stem cell or donor lymphocyte infusion donor (not recorded which). It is not recorded whose cells these are; they may come from a transplant donor. Input material: blood, either unsorted or a sorted T cell fraction (not recorded which).

CDR3 nucleotides: TGTGCCAGCAGCCGACTCAGTCTAGCCAAAAACATTCAGTACTTC. Its protein is CASSRLSLAKNIQYF. This chain links TRBV5-5 with TRBJ2-4; no reliable D call. Germline V gene data show CDR1 as SGHKS and CDR2 as YYEKEE (reference sequence). V was shortened by 4 bases and J by 0 bases, with 11 bases between the two germline ends. CDR3 length: 15 amino acids.